This T cell receptor beta chain was identified during a study of shared T cell receptors in the human thymus. Sequencing was performed with immunoSEQ multiplex PCR; in TCRdb, only in-frame clones are kept and a portion is missing. Of hundreds of thousands of clones in the sample, around 87% were seen once. This CDR3 has 15 amino acids. Looked up from germline, CDR1 is MGHDK and CDR2 is SYGVNS. Germline trimming cut 5 bases from V and 6 bases from J; bases unmatched to any gene: 10. These same data were also listed under a study on human thymus T cells. Turning to that study: Both thymic and peripheral blood repertoires showed apparently biased V and J usage.

Specimen: thymocytes. The rearrangement uses TRBV25-1 and TRBJ2-1; 7 bases are a match to TRBD2. The receptor was derived from a boy less than two years old with a congenital heart defect. This chain's CDR3 is CASSTRTSLGNEQFF. DNA for the CDR3: TGTGCCAGCAGTACCCGGACTAGTTTAGGCAATGAGCAGTTCTTC.